The source of this TCR beta chain is a study of T cell changes during pregnancy in multiple sclerosis. Generated by immunoSEQ multiplex PCR, the TCRdb table keeps only in-frame clones and is missing some. The profile shows over 85,000 clones, 91% of them singletons. This receptor was taken from a female donor in good health, enrolled as a control in a pregnancy study. This specimen was peripheral blood, taken after pregnancy.

In DNA, the CDR3 is TGTGCCAGCTCACGCGAGGTTGAAAACACTGAAGCTTTCTTT. Translating gives CASSREVENTEAFF. This sequence joins TRBV18 and TRBJ1-1; D remains unclear. Trimming left V 4 bases short and J 2 bases short, with 11 bases between. Germline V gene data show CDR1 as KGHSH and CDR2 as LQKENI. The CDR3 has 14 residues.